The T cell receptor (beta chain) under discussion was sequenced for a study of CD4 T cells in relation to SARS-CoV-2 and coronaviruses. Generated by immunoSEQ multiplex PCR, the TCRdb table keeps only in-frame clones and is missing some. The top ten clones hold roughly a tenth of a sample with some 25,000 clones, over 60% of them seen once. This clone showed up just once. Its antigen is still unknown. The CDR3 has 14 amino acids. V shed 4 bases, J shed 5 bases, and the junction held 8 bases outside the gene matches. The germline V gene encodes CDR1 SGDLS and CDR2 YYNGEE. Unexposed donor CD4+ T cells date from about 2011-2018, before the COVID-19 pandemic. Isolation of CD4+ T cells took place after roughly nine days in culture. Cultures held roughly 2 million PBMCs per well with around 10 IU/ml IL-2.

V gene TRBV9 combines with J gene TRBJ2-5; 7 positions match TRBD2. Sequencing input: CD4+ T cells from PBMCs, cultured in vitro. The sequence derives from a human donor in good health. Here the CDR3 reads CASSPRTSGETQYF. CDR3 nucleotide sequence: TGTGCCAGCAGCCCACGGACTAGTGGGGAGACCCAGTACTTC.